This T cell receptor beta chain derives from a study of blood T cells in healthy people across ages. PCR was performed a second time for about 7 to 12 cycles using a sample-barcoded 5' primer and a J-beta primer mix. TCRdb processed the 5' RACE reads anew with MiXCR; each CDR3 protein has one entry. Among about 1.8 million distinct CDR3 sequences listed, around 48% were seen once. Germline CDR1 MDHEN, CDR2 SYDVKM. V was clipped by 8 bases and J by 10 bases; unmatched bases: 8. This CDR3 has 15 residues. This rearrangement joins TRBV28 to TRBJ2-1, with 16 positions matching TRBD2. This receptor was obtained from a woman in her forties in good health. Input material: blood. As DNA, the CDR3 is TGTGCCAGCGCCCCGGGACTAGCGGGGGGGCACGAGCAGTTCTTC. Translation: CASAPGLAGGHEQFF.